The clone carrying this TCR beta chain has only a few counts. Its antigen is unknown. Possible read error: a much larger clone is one base away. Researchers extracted total RNA from unfractionated whole blood. The record originates from a study of human T cells and chemical hapten exposure. On the study more broadly: The variation in per-sample TCR yields arose mainly from small differences in pooled library volumes.

The library put unique molecular identifiers onto individual cDNA molecules. TCRdb used MiXCR to reprocess the 5' RACE reads, holding one entry per CDR3 protein. The repertoire holds about 140,000 distinct CDR3 sequences, with around 4.1% as singletons. Study-level findings and limits: DPC sensitization produced no change in TCRs with frequency above 1 in 1000.

V dropped 2 bases and J dropped 6; count of bases not matched to a gene: 16. In germline, CDR1 is DFQATT, CDR2 SNEGSKA (reference sequence). The CDR3 runs to 18 residues. This receptor was identified in a female donor in good health. The chain has TRBV20-1 and TRBJ2-1; 10 bases map to TRBD1. The CDR3 coding sequence is TGCAGTGCTAGACAATCGTCCCGGGACAGGGGTGGGCGCAATGAGCAGTTCTTC. Its protein product is CSARQSSRDRGGRNEQFF.